This T cell receptor (beta chain) was recorded in a study of beta chain features in type 1 diabetes. The investigators reverse transcribed all of the isolated RNA, so they sequenced expressed TCRB transcripts. Clones were read by immunoSEQ multiplex PCR, and TCRdb kept only the in-frame ones, dropping some. The sample has approximately 730,000 clones, around an eighth seen once; the top ten hold 0.022%. As to this clone: Its antigen is as yet unknown.

The study's findings and limits: A moderate, significant TCRB CDR3 shortening appeared in type 1 diabetes across four CD4+ subsets.

The V segment lost 3 bases and the J segment 0 bases; nucleotides outside the gene matches: 14. The CDR3 totals 20 residues. Germline-derived CDR1 and CDR2 are MDHEN and SYDVKM. The sequenced sample consisted of naive CD4+ T cells from blood. The sequence was collected from a man aged 18 to 35 with type 1 diabetes. The chain combines TRBV28 with TRBJ2-1, with TRBD2 identical over 10 bases. The DNA for the CDR3 is TGTGCCAGCAGTTTTTGGACTAGCGGTCGTTTTATCAGCTCCTACAATGAGCAGTTCTTC. Protein product: CASSFWTSGRFISSYNEQFF.